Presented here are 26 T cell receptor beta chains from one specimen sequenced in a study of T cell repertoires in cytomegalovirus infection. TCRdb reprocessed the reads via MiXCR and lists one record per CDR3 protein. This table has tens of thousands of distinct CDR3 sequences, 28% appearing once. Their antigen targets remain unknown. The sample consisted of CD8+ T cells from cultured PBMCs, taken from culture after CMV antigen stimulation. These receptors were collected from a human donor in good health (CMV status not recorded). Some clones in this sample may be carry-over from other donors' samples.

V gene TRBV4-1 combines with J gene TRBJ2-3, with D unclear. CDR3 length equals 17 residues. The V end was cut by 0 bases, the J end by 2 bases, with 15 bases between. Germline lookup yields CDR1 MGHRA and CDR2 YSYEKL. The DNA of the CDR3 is TGCGCCAGCAGCCAAGATCCCAGCCCAGCCGCCACAGATACGCAGTATTTT. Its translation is CASSQDPSPAATDTQYF.

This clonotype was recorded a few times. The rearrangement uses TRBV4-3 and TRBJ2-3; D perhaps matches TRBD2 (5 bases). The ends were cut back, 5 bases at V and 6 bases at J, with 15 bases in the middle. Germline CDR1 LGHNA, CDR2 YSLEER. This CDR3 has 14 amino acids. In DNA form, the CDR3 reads TGCGCCAGCAGCGTGGGCCTAGCAAGGGATACGCAGTATTTT. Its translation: CASSVGLARDTQYF.

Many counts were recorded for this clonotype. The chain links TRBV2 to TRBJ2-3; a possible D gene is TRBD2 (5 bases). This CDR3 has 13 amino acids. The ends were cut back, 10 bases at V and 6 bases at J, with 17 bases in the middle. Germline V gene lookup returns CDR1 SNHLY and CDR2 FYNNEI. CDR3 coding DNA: TGTGCCACCTTCTCCCTTCGCGGGGATACGCAGTATTTT. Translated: CATFSLRGDTQYF.

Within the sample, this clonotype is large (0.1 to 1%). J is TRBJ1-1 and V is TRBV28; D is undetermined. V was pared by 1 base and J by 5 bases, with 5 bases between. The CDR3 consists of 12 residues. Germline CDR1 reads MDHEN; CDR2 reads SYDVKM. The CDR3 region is CASSLFGTEAFF. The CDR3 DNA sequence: TGTGCCAGCAGTTTATTTGGTACTGAAGCTTTCTTT.

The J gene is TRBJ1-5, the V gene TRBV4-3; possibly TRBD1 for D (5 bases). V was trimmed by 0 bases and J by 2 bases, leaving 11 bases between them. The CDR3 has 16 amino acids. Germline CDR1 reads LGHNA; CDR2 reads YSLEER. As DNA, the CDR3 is TGCGCCAGCAGCCAAGATCTGATGGGGGGCAATCAGCCCCAGCATTTT. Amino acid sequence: CASSQDLMGGNQPQHF.

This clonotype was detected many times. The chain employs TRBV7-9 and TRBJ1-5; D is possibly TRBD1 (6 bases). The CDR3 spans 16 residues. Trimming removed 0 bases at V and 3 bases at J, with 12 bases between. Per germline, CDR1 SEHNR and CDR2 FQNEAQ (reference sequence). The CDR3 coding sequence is TGTGCCAGCAGCTTAGCGAGGACAGTCACCAATCAGCCCCAGCATTTT. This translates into CASSLARTVTNQPQHF.

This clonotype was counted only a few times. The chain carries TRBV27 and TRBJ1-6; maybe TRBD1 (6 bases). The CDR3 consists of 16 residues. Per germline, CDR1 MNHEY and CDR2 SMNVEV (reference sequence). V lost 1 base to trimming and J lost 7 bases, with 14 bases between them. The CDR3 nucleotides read TGTGCCAGCAGTTTATATTCATGGGACAAAAATTCACCCCTCCACTTT. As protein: CASSLYSWDKNSPLHF.

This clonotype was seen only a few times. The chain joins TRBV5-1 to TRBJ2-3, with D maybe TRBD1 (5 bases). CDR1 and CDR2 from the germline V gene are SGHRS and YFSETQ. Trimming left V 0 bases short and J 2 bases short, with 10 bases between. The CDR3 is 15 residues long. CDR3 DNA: TGCGCCAGCAGCTTGGGACAGATTAACACAGATACGCAGTATTTT. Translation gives CASSLGQINTDTQYF.

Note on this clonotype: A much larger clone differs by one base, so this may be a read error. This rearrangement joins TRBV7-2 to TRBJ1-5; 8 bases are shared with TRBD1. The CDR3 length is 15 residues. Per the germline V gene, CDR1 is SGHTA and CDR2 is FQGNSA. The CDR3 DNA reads TGTGCCGGCAGCTGGACAGGGTGGAGCAATCAGCCCCAGCATTTT. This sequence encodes CAGSWTGWSNQPQHF.

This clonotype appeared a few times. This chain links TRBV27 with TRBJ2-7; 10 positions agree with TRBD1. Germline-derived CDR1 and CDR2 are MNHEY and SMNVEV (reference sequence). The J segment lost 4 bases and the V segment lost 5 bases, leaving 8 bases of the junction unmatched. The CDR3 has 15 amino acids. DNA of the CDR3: TGTGCCAGCAGTCACCGACAGGGGGCCTGGTACGAGCAGTACTTC. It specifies CASSHRQGAWYEQYF.

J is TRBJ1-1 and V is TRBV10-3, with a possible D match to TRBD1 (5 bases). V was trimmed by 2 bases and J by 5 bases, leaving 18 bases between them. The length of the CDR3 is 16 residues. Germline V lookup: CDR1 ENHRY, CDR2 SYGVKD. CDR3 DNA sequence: TGTGCCATCAGTGAGGTCCTAGGTGGGGCGCGGACTGAAGCTTTCTTT. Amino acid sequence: CAISEVLGGARTEAFF.

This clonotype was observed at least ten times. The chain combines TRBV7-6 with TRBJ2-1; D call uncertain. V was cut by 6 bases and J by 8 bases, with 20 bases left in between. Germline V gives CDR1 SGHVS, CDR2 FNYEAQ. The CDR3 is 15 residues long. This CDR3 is CASSSPASYQDEQFF. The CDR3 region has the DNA TGTGCCAGCAGTTCCCCAGCTTCTTACCAGGATGAGCAGTTCTTC.

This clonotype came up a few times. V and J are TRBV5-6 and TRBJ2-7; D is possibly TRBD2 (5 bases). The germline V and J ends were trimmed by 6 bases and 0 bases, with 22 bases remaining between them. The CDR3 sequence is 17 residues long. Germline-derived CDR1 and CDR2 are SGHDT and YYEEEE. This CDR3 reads CASTTLGGSVDSYEQYF. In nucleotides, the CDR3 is TGTGCCAGCACTACGCTTGGCGGTAGCGTCGACTCCTACGAGCAGTACTTC.

CDR3 coding DNA: TGTGCCAGTAGTGCAGCGGGAGGGCGACAGGAGACCCAGTACTTC. This sequence encodes CASSAAGGRQETQYF. The chain carries TRBV19 and TRBJ2-5, with 10 positions matching TRBD2. Germline V gives CDR1 LNHDA, CDR2 SQIVND (reference sequence). This CDR3 has 15 residues. The V and J ends lost 5 bases and 5 bases, in that order; junction bases with no gene match: 8.

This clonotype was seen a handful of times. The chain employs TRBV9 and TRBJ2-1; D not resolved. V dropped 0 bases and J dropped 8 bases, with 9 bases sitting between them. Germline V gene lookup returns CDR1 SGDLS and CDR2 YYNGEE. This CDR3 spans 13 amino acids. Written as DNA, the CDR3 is TGTGCCAGCAGCGTAGAGGTCCCGGATGAGCAGTTCTTC. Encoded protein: CASSVEVPDEQFF.

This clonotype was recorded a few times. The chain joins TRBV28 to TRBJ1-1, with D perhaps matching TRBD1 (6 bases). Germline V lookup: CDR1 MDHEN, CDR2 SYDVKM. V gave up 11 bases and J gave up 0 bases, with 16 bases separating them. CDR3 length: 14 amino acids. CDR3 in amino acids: CAVWTERLNTEAFF. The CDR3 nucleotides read TGTGCCGTCTGGACAGAGCGACTGAACACTGAAGCTTTCTTT.

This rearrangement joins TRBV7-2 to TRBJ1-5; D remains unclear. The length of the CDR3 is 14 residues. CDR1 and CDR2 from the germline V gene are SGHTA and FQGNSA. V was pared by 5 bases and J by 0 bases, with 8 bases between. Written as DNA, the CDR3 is TGTGCCAGCAGCCCAGAATATAGCAATCAGCCCCAGCATTTT. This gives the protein CASSPEYSNQPQHF.

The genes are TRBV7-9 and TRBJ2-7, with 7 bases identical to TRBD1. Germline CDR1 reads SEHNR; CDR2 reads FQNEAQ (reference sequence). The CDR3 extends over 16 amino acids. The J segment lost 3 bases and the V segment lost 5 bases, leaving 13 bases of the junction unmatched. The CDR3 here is CASSPEQTGSHYEQYF. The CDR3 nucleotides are TGTGCCAGCAGCCCCGAACAGACAGGGAGCCACTACGAGCAGTACTTC.

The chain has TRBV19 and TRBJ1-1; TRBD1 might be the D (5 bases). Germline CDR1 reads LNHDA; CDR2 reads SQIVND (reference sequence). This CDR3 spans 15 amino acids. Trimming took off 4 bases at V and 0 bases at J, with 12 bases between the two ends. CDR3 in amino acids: CASSTPGLMNTEAFF. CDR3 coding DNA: TGTGCCAGTAGTACGCCGGGACTCATGAACACTGAAGCTTTCTTT.

CDR3 DNA: TGTGCCAGCATCTCCGACTTCAGGGTAAACACTGAAGCTTTCTTT. It yields the protein CASISDFRVNTEAFF. J is TRBJ1-1 and V is TRBV28; weak D call: TRBD1 (5 bases). V lost 7 bases to trimming and J lost 2 bases, with 17 bases between them. The CDR3 is made up of 15 amino acids. Germline CDR1 is MDHEN and CDR2 is SYDVKM.

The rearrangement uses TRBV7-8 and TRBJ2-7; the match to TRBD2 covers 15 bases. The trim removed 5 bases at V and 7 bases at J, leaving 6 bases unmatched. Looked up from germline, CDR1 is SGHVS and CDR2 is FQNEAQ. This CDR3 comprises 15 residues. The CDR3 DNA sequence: TGTGCCAGCAGCCCCTGGACTAGCGGGGGGGGGGAGCAGTACTTC. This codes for CASSPWTSGGGEQYF.

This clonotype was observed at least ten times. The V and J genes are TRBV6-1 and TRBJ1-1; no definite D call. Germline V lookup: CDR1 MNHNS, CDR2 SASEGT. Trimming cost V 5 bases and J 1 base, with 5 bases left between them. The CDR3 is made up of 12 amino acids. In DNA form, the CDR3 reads TGTGCCAGCAGTCCTTCGAACACTGAAGCTTTCTTT. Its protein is CASSPSNTEAFF.

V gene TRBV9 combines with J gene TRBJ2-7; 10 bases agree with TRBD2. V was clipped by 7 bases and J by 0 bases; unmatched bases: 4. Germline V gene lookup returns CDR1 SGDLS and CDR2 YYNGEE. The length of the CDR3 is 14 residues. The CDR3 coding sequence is TGTGCCAGCGCGAGCGGGAGGGACTCCTACGAGCAGTACTTC. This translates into CASASGRDSYEQYF.

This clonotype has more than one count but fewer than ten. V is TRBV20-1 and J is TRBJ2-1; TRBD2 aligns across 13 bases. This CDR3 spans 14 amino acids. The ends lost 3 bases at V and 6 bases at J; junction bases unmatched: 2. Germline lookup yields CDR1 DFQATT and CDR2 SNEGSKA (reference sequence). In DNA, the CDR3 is TGCAGTGCTAGGACTAGCGGGAGGAGCAATGAGCAGTTCTTC. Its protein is CSARTSGRSNEQFF.

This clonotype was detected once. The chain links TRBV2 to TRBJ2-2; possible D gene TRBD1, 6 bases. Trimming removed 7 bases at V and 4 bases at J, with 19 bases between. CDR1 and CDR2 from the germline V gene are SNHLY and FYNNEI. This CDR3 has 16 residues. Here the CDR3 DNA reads TGTGCCAGCATCAACCGGCAGGGGCCGATCACCGGGGAGCTGTTTTTT. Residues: CASINRQGPITGELFF. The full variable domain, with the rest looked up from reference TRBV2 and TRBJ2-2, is EPEVTQTPSHQVTQMGQEVILRCVPISNHLYFYWYRQILGQKVEFLVSFYNNEISEKSEIFDDQFSVERPDGSNFTLKIRSTKLEDSAMYFCASINRQGPITGELFFGEGSRLTVL.

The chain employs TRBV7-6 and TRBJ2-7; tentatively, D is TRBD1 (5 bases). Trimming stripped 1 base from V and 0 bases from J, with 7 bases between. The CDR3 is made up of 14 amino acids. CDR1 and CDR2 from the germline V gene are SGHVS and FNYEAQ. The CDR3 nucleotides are TGTGCCAGCAGCTTAGGGGGCAACTCCTACGAGCAGTACTTC. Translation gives CASSLGGNSYEQYF.